These 30 T cell receptor beta chains share one sample of origin, sequenced in a study of T cell changes during pregnancy in multiple sclerosis. Measured with immunoSEQ multiplex PCR; TCRdb has only the in-frame clones, and not every one. The table lists around 83,000 clones, around nine tenths of them singletons. Sequenced material: CD4+ T cells from peripheral blood mononuclear cells, taken in the second trimester of pregnancy. The receptors shown here come from a female donor with multiple sclerosis, enrolled in a pregnancy study.

J is TRBJ1-2 and V is TRBV27, with D tentatively TRBD1 (5 bases). Germline V CDR1 and CDR2: MNHEY, SMNVEV (reference sequence). Trimming pared 2 bases from V and 9 bases from J, leaving 13 bases between. The CDR3 has 13 amino acids. CDR3 region: CASSLRPDTSYTF. The CDR3, as DNA: TGTGCCAGCAGTTTAAGGCCGGACACAAGCTACACCTTC.

The gene calls are TRBV28 and TRBJ1-4; weak D call: TRBD1 (6 bases). The CDR3 consists of 14 residues. Germline-derived CDR1 and CDR2 are MDHEN and SYDVKM. With 6 bases removed from V and 2 bases from J, the gap between germline ends came to 10 bases. Here the CDR3 reads CASRTGRTNEKLFF. The CDR3 DNA is TGTGCCAGCAGAACAGGGCGGACTAATGAAAAACTGTTTTTT.

The rearrangement joins TRBV30 to TRBJ2-7; D is perhaps TRBD2 (6 bases). This CDR3 has 14 amino acids. Germline CDR1 is GTSNPN and CDR2 is SVGIG (reference sequence). V was cut by 5 bases and J by 3 bases, with 17 bases left in between. The CDR3 here is CAWGPRLVVYEQYF. CDR3 DNA: TGTGCCTGGGGACCGAGACTAGTAGTCTACGAGCAGTACTTC. The full variable domain, rest sourced from reference TRBV30 and TRBJ2-7, is SQTIHQWPATLVQPVGSPLSLECTVEGTSNPNLYWYRQAAGRGLQLLFYSVGIGQISSEVPQNLSASRPQDRQFILSSKKLLLSDSGFYLCAWGPRLVVYEQYFGPGTRLTVT.

This sequence joins TRBV13 and TRBJ2-1, with 8 bases that match TRBD2. V trimming: 0 bases; J trimming: 7 bases; junction bases outside the gene matches: 8. CDR1 PRHDT and CDR2 FYEKMQ come from the germline V gene (reference sequence). This CDR3 spans 16 amino acids. This chain's CDR3 is CASSLGRRGVGNEQFF. CDR3 DNA: TGTGCCAGCAGCTTAGGACGGCGGGGGGTAGGGAATGAGCAGTTCTTC.

This sequence joins TRBV5-6 and TRBJ2-5, with a weak D call TRBD1 (5 bases). The CDR3 is 15 residues long. In germline, CDR1 is SGHDT, CDR2 YYEEEE. V was pared by 4 bases and J by 0 bases, with 13 bases between. CDR3 nucleotides: TGTGCCAGCAGCCCTTACGACAGAAACCAAGAGACCCAGTACTTC. Protein sequence: CASSPYDRNQETQYF. The full variable domain, rest sourced from reference TRBV5-6 and TRBJ2-5, is DAGVTQSPTHLIKTRGQQVTLRCSPKSGHDTVSWYQQALGQGPQFIFQYYEEEERQRGNFPDRFSGHQFPNYSSELNVNALLLGDSALYLCASSPYDRNQETQYFGPGTRLLVL.

V and J are TRBV27 and TRBJ2-1, with D perhaps TRBD1 (7 bases). Germline V lookup: CDR1 MNHEY, CDR2 SMNVEV (reference sequence). Trimming took off 5 bases at V and 5 bases at J, with 13 bases between the two ends. The CDR3 spans 14 residues. The CDR3 DNA follows: TGTGCCAGCAGTCCAGGGGGGCTTGACAATGAGCAGTTCTTC. Amino acids: CASSPGGLDNEQFF.

In this sample, this clone turned up once. The chain couples TRBV25-1 to TRBJ2-1, with a possible D match to TRBD1 (7 bases). V gave up 3 bases and J gave up 9 bases, with 21 bases separating them. Germline V gene lookup returns CDR1 MGHDK and CDR2 SYGVNS. The CDR3 is made up of 16 amino acids. CDR3 residues: CASSDDRARARGEQFF. CDR3 bases: TGTGCCAGCAGTGATGACAGGGCTCGAGCGCGGGGTGAGCAGTTCTTC.

Regarding this clone: This CDR3 is also generated by other DNA sequences in the sample. The V gene is TRBV30, the J gene TRBJ1-5; D is perhaps TRBD1 (5 bases). CDR1 and CDR2 from the germline V gene are GTSNPN and SVGIG (reference sequence). The CDR3 loop spans 13 amino acids. Trimming took 2 bases from V and 7 from J, leaving 12 bases between them. The chain's CDR3 is CAWSLGEGQPQHF. In DNA, the CDR3 is TGTGCCTGGAGTTTGGGGGAGGGGCAGCCCCAGCATTTT. The full variable domain, its missing parts supplied by reference TRBV30 and TRBJ1-5, is SQTIHQWPATLVQPVGSPLSLECTVEGTSNPNLYWYRQAAGRGLQLLFYSVGIGQISSEVPQNLSASRPQDRQFILSSKKLLLSDSGFYLCAWSLGEGQPQHFGDGTRLSIL.

The chain is built from TRBV7-3 and TRBJ2-3; 9 bases align to TRBD1. The V gene end was trimmed by 5 bases and the J gene end by 1 base; junction bases not matched to a gene: 7. From germline, CDR1 is SGHTA and CDR2 FQGTGA. The CDR3 length is 16 residues. In nucleotides, the CDR3 is TGTGCCAGCAGCCCCGGGACAGGGCCCCGCACAGATACGCAGTATTTT. Protein sequence: CASSPGTGPRTDTQYF.

V is TRBV7-3 and J is TRBJ1-1, with unresolved D. CDR3 length: 13 residues. V was trimmed by 3 bases and J by 3 bases, leaving 8 bases between them. The germline gives CDR1 SGHTA, CDR2 FQGTGA. The CDR3 nucleotides are TGTGCCAGCAGCTTGATAGCGGACACTGAAGCTTTCTTT. This translates into CASSLIADTEAFF.

The gene calls are TRBV27 and TRBJ1-2; 7 bases map to TRBD1. Trimming at V came to 2 bases and at J to 7 bases, leaving 4 bases not matched to a gene. The CDR3 sequence is 13 residues long. The germline V gene encodes CDR1 MNHEY and CDR2 SMNVEV (reference sequence). The chain's CDR3 is CASSLQGGSGYTF. The DNA of the CDR3 is TGTGCCAGCAGTTTACAAGGGGGCTCTGGCTACACCTTC.

V gene TRBV30 combines with J gene TRBJ2-7; a weak D match, TRBD1 (6 bases). The V end was cut by 0 bases, the J end by 3 bases, with 9 bases between. The length of the CDR3 is 13 residues. Germline V gives CDR1 GTSNPN, CDR2 SVGIG (reference sequence). The CDR3 is CAWSVIGGYEQYF. CDR3 nucleotide sequence: TGTGCCTGGAGTGTAATAGGGGGCTACGAGCAGTACTTC.

The chain links TRBV4-2 to TRBJ2-2; D is perhaps TRBD1 (5 bases). V was clipped by 7 bases and J by 6 bases, with 6 bases between them. This CDR3 contains 11 residues. Germline values: CDR1 LGHNA, CDR2 YNFKEQ. CDR3 protein: CASTGSGELFF. The CDR3 nucleotides are TGTGCCAGCACAGGGTCCGGGGAGCTGTTTTTT.

The V gene is TRBV13, the J gene TRBJ1-1; D is unclear. Germline V lookup: CDR1 PRHDT, CDR2 FYEKMQ (reference sequence). V was clipped by 5 bases and J by 5 bases, with 9 bases between them. The CDR3 is 12 amino acids. The CDR3 here is CASSTRVTEAFF. The CDR3 DNA reads TGTGCCAGCAGCACCCGGGTAACTGAAGCTTTCTTT.

The gene calls are TRBV13 and TRBJ1-2; D gene ambiguous. Germline V gene data show CDR1 as PRHDT and CDR2 as FYEKMQ (reference sequence). The CDR3 loop spans 16 amino acids. Trimming removed 2 bases from V and 1 base from J, with 14 bases in between. The DNA of the CDR3 is TGTGCCAGCAGCTTATCCCCCTTCTCTTATAACTATGGCTACACCTTC. It encodes CASSLSPFSYNYGYTF.

The chain joins TRBV19 to TRBJ1-2; D ambiguous. Germline CDR1 is LNHDA and CDR2 is SQIVND (reference sequence). The CDR3 consists of 14 residues. Between the trimmed V and J ends, which lost 4 bases and 7 bases, there was a span of 16 bases. The CDR3 reads CASSTLEQRAGYTF. As DNA, the CDR3 is TGTGCCAGTAGTACACTCGAACAGAGGGCTGGCTACACCTTC.

The gene calls are TRBV11-2 and TRBJ2-7; D not certain. Germline assignment: CDR1 SGHAT and CDR2 FQNNGV. CDR3 size: 14 residues. V lost 2 bases and J 6 bases, leaving 14 bases between the germline ends. The CDR3 nucleotides are TGTGCCAGCAGCTTAACCCCTTTGGCGGTCGAGCAGTACTTC. Its protein product is CASSLTPLAVEQYF.

V is TRBV2 and J is TRBJ1-2; no firm D call. This CDR3 has 14 residues. Germline-derived CDR1 and CDR2 are SNHLY and FYNNEI. V lost 6 bases to trimming and J lost 0 bases, with 11 bases between them. CDR3 DNA sequence: TGTGCCAGCAGGGTGGAGCGGACTAACTATGGCTACACCTTC. Residues: CASRVERTNYGYTF.

V gene TRBV6-6 combines with J gene TRBJ1-6; TRBD1 aligns across 8 bases. The CDR3 runs to 15 residues. Germline V gene sequence: CDR1 MNHNY, CDR2 SVGAGI (reference sequence). Unmatched junction bases numbered 10, after V lost 6 bases and J lost 9 bases. The DNA of the CDR3 is TGTGCCAGCAGGGCCCCGGGACAGGAATCTTCACCCCTCCACTTT. Residues: CASRAPGQESSPLHF.

The gene calls are TRBV11-3 and TRBJ2-7; 9 nucleotides line up with TRBD1. V dropped 6 bases and J dropped 0; count of bases not matched to a gene: 12. Per the germline V gene, CDR1 is SGHNT and CDR2 is YENEEA. This CDR3 spans 17 amino acids. CDR3 amino acids: CASRPFPGTGSSYEQYF. The CDR3 DNA is TGTGCCAGCAGACCGTTTCCCGGGACAGGGAGCTCCTACGAGCAGTACTTC.

V gene TRBV5-1 combines with J gene TRBJ2-1; 9 bases fit TRBD2. Looked up from germline, CDR1 is SGHRS and CDR2 is YFSETQ. The CDR3 runs 15 residues. The trim removed 2 bases at V and 4 bases at J, leaving 4 bases unmatched. CDR3 sequence reads: CASSFNLAGYNEQFF. The CDR3 bases are TGCGCCAGCAGCTTTAATCTAGCGGGATACAATGAGCAGTTCTTC.

The gene calls are TRBV28 and TRBJ1-3, with D unclear. Trimming took off 3 bases at V and 2 bases at J, with 11 bases between the two ends. Germline lookup yields CDR1 MDHEN and CDR2 SYDVKM. The CDR3 loop spans 15 amino acids. CDR3 in DNA: TGTGCCAGCAGTTTTCTACGGGTGGCTGGAAACACCATATATTTT. Protein sequence: CASSFLRVAGNTIYF.

The chain joins TRBV28 to TRBJ1-2; TRBD1 matches 9 bases. The CDR3 has 14 amino acids. V lost 6 bases and J lost 6; bases outside the gene matches: 8. Germline values: CDR1 MDHEN, CDR2 SYDVKM. The CDR3 loop reads CASREGTGSHGYTF. The CDR3 DNA sequence: TGTGCCAGCAGGGAGGGGACAGGGAGCCATGGCTACACCTTC.

The chain couples TRBV10-2 to TRBJ1-5; D call uncertain. CDR1 is WSHSY and CDR2 is SAAADI in the germline V gene. The V and J ends lost 2 bases and 9 bases respectively, with 11 bases between them. This CDR3 contains 13 residues. CDR3 loop: CASSEEGSGPQHF. DNA for the CDR3: TGCGCCAGCAGTGAGGAGGGCTCGGGGCCCCAGCATTTT.

The rearrangement joins TRBV30 to TRBJ2-5; 8 nucleotides align to TRBD1. CDR3 length: 11 residues. Germline CDR1 and CDR2: GTSNPN and SVGIG (reference sequence). Trimming removed 4 bases from V and 7 bases from J; junction bases left unmatched: 2. The DNA of the CDR3 is TGTGCCTGGACAGGGGGCCTGACCCAGTACTTC. Protein: CAWTGGLTQYF.

V usage is TRBV5-6 and J usage is TRBJ1-4, with D unresolved. The CDR3 spans 14 residues. The V and J ends lost 8 bases and 1 base respectively, with 12 bases between them. Germline values: CDR1 SGHDT, CDR2 YYEEEE. Written as DNA, the CDR3 is TGTGCCAGTTCCCTTCTCAGAACTAATGAAAAACTGTTTTTT. Amino acids: CASSLLRTNEKLFF.

This clone was recorded a few times. The chain couples TRBV23-1 to TRBJ2-1, with TRBD1 matching over 8 bases. TRBV23-1 is flagged as an ORF with uncertain function. The length of the CDR3 is 14 residues. V trimming: 7 bases; J trimming: 3 bases; junction bases outside the gene matches: 5. DNA for the CDR3: TGCGCCAGCAAGGGACAGGACTTCTACAATGAGCAGTTCTTC. Its translation is CASKGQDFYNEQFF.

The chain combines TRBV9 with TRBJ2-7, with D perhaps matching TRBD1 (6 bases). CDR3 length: 13 amino acids. Trimming shortened V by 9 bases and J by 1 base, and 14 bases separated the two germline ends. Germline loops: CDR1 SGDLS, CDR2 YYNGEE. CDR3 region: CATPTGTSYEQYF. CDR3 bases: TGTGCCACCCCGACAGGTACTTCCTACGAGCAGTACTTC.

This chain links TRBV7-2 with TRBJ2-7, with a weak D call TRBD2 (7 bases). The CDR3 consists of 12 residues. Trimming shortened V by 4 bases and J by 6 bases, and 10 bases separated the two germline ends. Germline CDR1 SGHTA, CDR2 FQGNSA. CDR3 in amino acids: CASSSGGAEQYF. CDR3 DNA sequence: TGTGCCAGCAGCTCTGGGGGGGCCGAGCAGTACTTC.

CDR3 nucleotide sequence: TGTGCCAGCAGTAATAGAAGATTGGGACTAGCGGGAGGCGAGACCCAGTACTTC. It translates to CASSNRRLGLAGGETQYF. This chain uses TRBV27 with TRBJ2-5, with 15 nucleotides matching TRBD2. The CDR3 extends over 18 amino acids. Germline lookup yields CDR1 MNHEY and CDR2 SMNVEV (reference sequence). V was clipped by 5 bases and J by 5 bases; unmatched bases: 12.